Following are 25 T cell receptor beta chains from one sample sequenced in a study of blood T cell repertoires in COVID-19. Libraries were prepared by immunoSEQ multiplex PCR; TCRdb keeps only in-frame clonotypes and omits some of them. Of 76,000 or so clones listed, approximately 89% are singletons. Sequencing used peripheral blood. These receptors all come from a human donor in a cohort sampled during active COVID-19.

The rearrangement links TRBV5-6 to TRBJ2-7; TRBD1 agrees at 7 bases. Germline CDR1 is SGHDT and CDR2 is YYEEEE. CDR3 size: 15 residues. With V trimmed by 2 bases and J by 5 bases, 10 bases remained unmatched. The CDR3 DNA sequence: TGTGCCAGCAGCTTAGTAGCACAGGGGCCCCACGAGCAGTACTTC. Protein: CASSLVAQGPHEQYF. The full variable domain, its missing parts supplied by reference TRBV5-6 and TRBJ2-7, is DAGVTQSPTHLIKTRGQQVTLRCSPKSGHDTVSWYQQALGQGPQFIFQYYEEEERQRGNFPDRFSGHQFPNYSSELNVNALLLGDSALYLCASSLVAQGPHEQYFGPGTRLTVT.

CDR3 loop: CASSPSLVLRQETQYF. CDR3 nucleotide sequence: TGTGCCAGCTCACCGTCTCTAGTCCTTCGGCAAGAGACCCAGTACTTC. This chain uses TRBV18 with TRBJ2-5, with D hard to call. Trimming pared 3 bases from V and 2 bases from J, leaving 16 bases between. Germline V gene data show CDR1 as KGHSH and CDR2 as LQKENI. This CDR3 region has 16 residues.

This chain links TRBV4-2 with TRBJ2-5; TRBD2 aligns across 10 bases. The length of the CDR3 is 16 residues. The V segment lost 4 bases and the J segment 4 bases; nucleotides outside the gene matches: 9. Per the germline V gene, CDR1 is LGHNA and CDR2 is YNFKEQ. The CDR3 DNA reads TGTGCCAGCAGCCTGCCCAGCGGGGGGGCCTCAGAGACCCAGTACTTC. This codes for CASSLPSGGASETQYF.

The chain joins TRBV20-1 to TRBJ1-2; possibly TRBD1 for D (6 bases). The germline V gene has CDR1 DFQATT and CDR2 SNEGSKA (reference sequence). CDR3 length equals 11 residues. Trimming cost V 5 bases and J 7 bases, with 11 bases left between them. The CDR3 reads CSASDRSGYTF. The DNA for the CDR3 is TGCAGTGCTTCCGACAGGTCTGGCTACACCTTC.

With regard to this clone: A read error may account for a junction end that differs from germline. The chain carries TRBV9 and TRBJ2-7; TRBD1 matches 10 bases. Germline V CDR1 and CDR2: SGDLS, YYNGEE. The CDR3 has 15 residues. The CDR3 loop is CASTVGGTGDSEQYF. The CDR3 DNA sequence: TGTGCCAGCACCGTAGGAGGGACAGGGGACAGCGAGCAGTACTTC.

The V gene is TRBV7-2, the J gene TRBJ1-2; 8 positions match TRBD1. Germline V gives CDR1 SGHTA, CDR2 FQGNSA. CDR3 size: 15 residues. Trimming cost V 5 bases and J 4 bases; bases outside gene matches: 9. The CDR3 sequence is CASSPRQGSPYGYTF. The CDR3, as DNA: TGTGCCAGCAGCCCACGACAGGGGAGTCCCTATGGCTACACCTTC.

The chain joins TRBV7-2 to TRBJ2-7; D might be TRBD1 (5 bases). This CDR3 has 13 amino acids. Per germline, CDR1 SGHTA and CDR2 FQGNSA. The V gene lost 5 bases and the J gene lost 6 bases, with 14 bases spanning the gap. The CDR3 reads CASSALLGPEQYF. The CDR3 DNA is TGTGCCAGCAGCGCCCTTTTGGGGCCCGAGCAGTACTTC.

CDR3 sequence reads: CASSQEGDGGQVEQPQHF. DNA of the CDR3: TGTGCCAGCAGCCAAGAGGGTGATGGGGGACAGGTGGAACAGCCCCAGCATTTT. The V and J genes are TRBV14 and TRBJ1-5; 8 bases align to TRBD1. With 0 bases clipped from V and 7 bases from J, the junction kept 14 bases outside the gene matches. The CDR3 sequence is 18 residues long. Per germline, CDR1 SGHDN and CDR2 FVKESK.

The chain has TRBV11-2 and TRBJ2-2; D is perhaps TRBD2 (6 bases). The germline V gene has CDR1 SGHAT and CDR2 FQNNGV. V lost 9 bases and J 4 bases, leaving 18 bases between the germline ends. This CDR3 has 15 amino acids. The CDR3 protein is CASNNRAGSTGELFF. The CDR3 nucleotides are TGTGCCAGTAATAATCGGGCCGGGAGCACCGGGGAGCTGTTTTTT.

The chain employs TRBV3-1 (or the pseudogene TRBV3-2) and TRBJ2-7; TRBD2 aligns across 9 bases. The V gene's germline CDR1 is LGHDT and CDR2 YNNKEL (reference sequence). Unmatched junction bases numbered 7, after V lost 0 bases and J lost 7 bases. The CDR3 runs to 15 residues. This CDR3 reads CASSQDVAGVGEQYF. The CDR3 region has the DNA TGTGCCAGCAGCCAAGATGTAGCGGGGGTCGGAGAGCAGTACTTC.

This sequence joins TRBV11-2 and TRBJ2-2; D is perhaps TRBD1 (6 bases). The CDR3 loop spans 18 amino acids. Trimming removed 3 bases at V and 7 bases at J, with 24 bases between. Germline CDR1 is SGHAT and CDR2 is FQNNGV. The CDR3 sequence: CASSFLTGISRRGGELFF. The DNA of the CDR3 is TGTGCCAGCAGCTTCCTAACAGGGATTTCCCGACGTGGCGGGGAGCTGTTTTTT.

The chain links TRBV11-1 to TRBJ2-7, with D maybe TRBD2 (5 bases). This CDR3 is built from 14 residues. The V and J ends lost 1 base and 3 bases respectively, with 10 bases between them. Germline V lookup: CDR1 SGHAT, CDR2 FQDESV (reference sequence). Here the CDR3 DNA reads TGTGCCAGCAGCTTAGAGAGGGTTTACTACGAGCAGTACTTC. It codes for CASSLERVYYEQYF.

CDR3 in amino acids: CASRNSGRTEAFF. For the CDR3, the DNA is TGTGCCAGCAGAAACAGCGGCCGCACTGAAGCTTTCTTT. V usage is TRBV6-5 and J usage is TRBJ1-1, with D uncertain. The length of the CDR3 is 13 residues. V was shortened by 6 bases and J by 4 bases, with 12 bases between the two germline ends. Germline CDR1 is MNHEY and CDR2 is SVGAGI.

The rearrangement joins TRBV3-1 (or the pseudogene TRBV3-2) to TRBJ1-6, with D uncertain. Germline values: CDR1 LGHDT, CDR2 YNNKEL (reference sequence). This CDR3 comprises 14 residues. V was clipped by 4 bases and J by 8 bases, with 12 bases between them. The CDR3 sequence: CASSPSELDSPLHF. Written as DNA, the CDR3 is TGTGCCAGCAGCCCCTCTGAGCTGGATTCACCCCTCCACTTT.

The gene calls are TRBV2 and TRBJ2-1; possible D gene TRBD1, 5 bases. Germline V gene sequence: CDR1 SNHLY, CDR2 FYNNEI. Between the trimmed V and J ends, which lost 5 bases and 2 bases, there was a span of 10 bases. The CDR3 runs 14 residues. The CDR3 here is CASSRGQTYNEQFF. The CDR3 coding sequence is TGTGCCAGCAGTCGTGGACAAACCTACAATGAGCAGTTCTTC. Drawing the rest from reference TRBV2 and TRBJ2-1, the complete variable domain is EPEVTQTPSHQVTQMGQEVILRCVPISNHLYFYWYRQILGQKVEFLVSFYNNEISEKSEIFDDQFSVERPDGSNFTLKIRSTKLEDSAMYFCASSRGQTYNEQFFGPGTRLTVL.

This clone was seen just once. The gene calls are TRBV6-1 and TRBJ1-2, with 7 bases fitting TRBD1. The CDR3 totals 15 residues. Trimming took 1 base from V and 4 from J; bases not matched to a gene: 6. CDR1 and CDR2 from the germline V gene are MNHNS and SASEGT. CDR3: CASSEGQGRGYGYTF. The CDR3 bases are TGTGCCAGCAGTGAAGGACAGGGAAGGGGCTATGGCTACACCTTC.

Here the CDR3 DNA reads TGTGCCAGCACAGCGTCTCTCGTGGGAGAGACCCAGTACTTC. Protein product: CASTASLVGETQYF. This sequence joins TRBV11-1 and TRBJ2-5; D unclear. CDR1 is SGHAT, CDR2 FQDESV, per germline (reference sequence). V was trimmed by 7 bases and J by 4 bases, leaving 16 bases between them. The length of the CDR3 is 14 residues.

The J gene is TRBJ2-7, the V gene TRBV11-2; perhaps TRBD2 as D (5 bases). Germline CDR1 and CDR2: SGHAT and FQNNGV. V gave up 4 bases and J gave up 6 bases, with 7 bases separating them. The CDR3 length is 11 residues. DNA of the CDR3: TGTGCCAGCAGCTCGGGAACCGAGCAGTACTTC. It is translated as CASSSGTEQYF.

V and J are TRBV7-8 and TRBJ2-7; D possibly corresponds to TRBD1 (6 bases). The CDR3 is 13 amino acids. Germline CDR1 and CDR2: SGHVS and FQNEAQ. V shed 2 bases and J shed 3 bases, with 8 bases lying between them. The CDR3 DNA reads TGTGCCAGCAGCTTAAGGGGGAACTACGAGCAGTACTTC. Translation gives CASSLRGNYEQYF.

This clone was seen just once. This chain joins TRBV5-1 and TRBJ1-1; D not resolved. Per germline, CDR1 SGHRS and CDR2 YFSETQ. CDR3 size: 15 residues. V lost 0 bases and J lost 6, with 15 bases in between. The CDR3, as DNA: TGCGCCAGCAGCTTGGTCCCGGGAAAGGATTCTGAAGCTTTCTTT. Translating gives CASSLVPGKDSEAFF.

The chain uses TRBV7-8 and TRBJ1-1; unclear D gene. V was shortened by 5 bases and J by 6 bases, with 10 bases between the two germline ends. The CDR3 is made up of 12 amino acids. Germline assignment: CDR1 SGHVS and CDR2 FQNEAQ. CDR3 nucleotide sequence: TGTGCCAGCAGCCCAGAGGAGGCTGAAGCTTTCTTT. This sequence encodes CASSPEEAEAFF.

This chain links TRBV5-1 with TRBJ1-2, with a weak D call TRBD1 (5 bases). Trimming pared 0 bases from V and 4 bases from J, leaving 7 bases between. The germline gives CDR1 SGHRS, CDR2 YFSETQ. CDR3 length: 13 residues. The CDR3 here is CASSLDRFYGYTF. The CDR3, as DNA: TGCGCCAGCAGCTTGGACAGGTTCTATGGCTACACCTTC.

V and J are TRBV6-2 or TRBV6-3 and TRBJ1-4, with TRBD1 matching 9 bases. CDR1 is MNHEY and CDR2 is SVGEGT in the germline V gene. This CDR3 comprises 15 residues. Trimming removed 4 bases from V and 7 bases from J; junction bases left unmatched: 7. The CDR3 is CASSSAGQGLEKLFF. The CDR3 nucleotides are TGTGCCAGCAGTTCTGCGGGACAGGGACTTGAAAAACTGTTTTTT.

This clone was observed a single time. The chain combines TRBV7-2 with TRBJ2-3; weak D call: TRBD2 (6 bases). Germline CDR1 and CDR2: SGHTA and FQGNSA. V dropped 5 bases and J dropped 8 bases, with 17 bases sitting between them. There are 14 residues in the CDR3. For the CDR3, the DNA is TGTGCCAGCAGCGGGACTGGGGGTTGGGGTACGCAGTATTTT. Translated, it gives CASSGTGGWGTQYF. Based on the CDR3 plus reference TRBV7-2 and TRBJ2-3, the full variable domain is GAGVSQSPSNKVTEKGKDVELRCDPISGHTALYWYRQSLGQGLEFLIYFQGNSAPDKSGLPSDRFSAERTGGSVSTLTIQRTQQEDSAVYLCASSGTGGWGTQYFGPGTRLTVL.

DNA of the CDR3: TGTGCCAGCAGCTTATACCCAGGGGCTGGAAACACCATATATTTT. Translation: CASSLYPGAGNTIYF. V and J are TRBV7-3 and TRBJ1-3, with D perhaps matching TRBD1 (6 bases). CDR3 size: 15 residues. V was pared by 2 bases and J by 2 bases, with 10 bases between. Germline CDR1 and CDR2: SGHTA and FQGTGA.